Listed here are 10 T cell receptor beta chains from one sample, sequenced in a study of vaccination effects on CD4 cells after COVID-19. Following culture for more than 9 days, CD4+ T cells were isolated. No antigen has been identified for these receptors. Sequencing used immunoSEQ multiplex PCR; TCRdb keeps in-frame clones, though not all of them. The sample lists about 45,000 clones, 60% to 80% seen once, with around 7.9% in the top ten. Sequenced material: CD4+ T cells from PBMCs cultured without peptide, taken before COVID-19 vaccination. The receptors originated from a human donor who had a prior SARS-CoV-2 infection.

The chain links TRBV29-1 to TRBJ1-5; D is perhaps TRBD1 (5 bases). V shed 2 bases and J shed 7 bases, with 21 bases lying between them. This CDR3 has 16 amino acids. Germline V gene data show CDR1 as SQVTM and CDR2 as ANQGSEA. The CDR3 DNA follows: TGCAGCGTTGAATCCCTGGGCAGGGACGCTCTGCAGCCCCAGCATTTT. Protein: CSVESLGRDALQPQHF.

CDR3 loop: CASSLPSADSTIYF. CDR3 DNA sequence: TGTGCCAGCAGCTTGCCCTCGGCAGACAGCACCATATATTTT. This rearrangement joins TRBV5-4 to TRBJ1-3, with a weak D call TRBD1 (5 bases). The CDR3 covers 14 residues. The germline CDR1 and CDR2 sequences are SGHNT and YYREEE (reference sequence). Deletions cut 1 base from V and 9 bases from J, with 14 bases between.

The chain links TRBV12-5 to TRBJ2-7, with TRBD1 matching over 9 bases. The CDR3 runs 21 residues. Germline V gene lookup returns CDR1 LGHNT and CDR2 FRNRAP. J lost 3 bases, V lost 0 bases, and 21 bases had no gene match. DNA of the CDR3: TGTGCTAGTGGTTTGGTAAAGAGGGGACAGGGTCTTCCTGTACTATTCTACGAGCAGTACTTC. Residues: CASGLVKRGQGLPVLFYEQYF.

The chain's CDR3 is CAGRKKNANNEQFF. CDR3 DNA sequence: TGTGCCGGGAGGAAAAAGAACGCCAACAATGAGCAGTTCTTC. The rearrangement joins TRBV13 to TRBJ2-1; D possibly corresponds to TRBD2 (6 bases). Trimming left V 11 bases short and J 5 bases short, with 19 bases between. This CDR3 is built from 14 residues. The germline CDR1 and CDR2 sequences are PRHDT and FYEKMQ (reference sequence).

This clone was seen a single time. The chain links TRBV5-5 to TRBJ1-2; 9 bases align to TRBD1. Losses at the gene ends were 2 bases for V and 7 bases for J; bases not matched to a gene: 6. The CDR3 is 14 residues long. The germline gives CDR1 SGHKS, CDR2 YYEKEE (reference sequence). The CDR3 nucleotides read TGTGCCAGCAGCTTTGTACAGGGGGCGCGTGGCTACACCTTC. Amino acids: CASSFVQGARGYTF.

The chain couples TRBV7-8 to TRBJ2-2; the D gene is possibly TRBD2 (6 bases). V was cut by 2 bases and J by 6 bases, with 22 bases left in between. CDR3 length equals 18 residues. From germline, CDR1 is SGHVS and CDR2 FQNEAQ. CDR3 DNA: TGTGCCAGCAGCTTACTCGCTCCTAGCGTTGGGTCCCCCGGGGAGCTGTTTTTT. Amino acid sequence: CASSLLAPSVGSPGELFF.

The V and J genes are TRBV19 and TRBJ1-2, with D possibly being TRBD1 (5 bases). CDR1 is LNHDA and CDR2 is SQIVND in the germline V gene (reference sequence). Trimming pared 2 bases from V and 4 bases from J, leaving 11 bases between. The CDR3 is made up of 14 amino acids. This chain's CDR3 is CASSITGQIYGYTF. CDR3 bases: TGTGCCAGTAGTATAACAGGCCAGATCTATGGCTACACCTTC.

This clone was picked up a small number of times. The V and J genes are TRBV7-9 and TRBJ1-1, with a tentative D call TRBD1 (6 bases). This CDR3 region has 17 residues. Germline V gene data show CDR1 as SEHNR and CDR2 as FQNEAQ (reference sequence). The V gene lost 5 bases and the J gene lost 0 bases, with 19 bases spanning the gap. The CDR3 DNA is TGTGCCAGCAGCCTCGCCCGGACAGCAGCTTTGAACACTGAAGCTTTCTTT. It encodes CASSLARTAALNTEAFF.

V gene TRBV7-2 combines with J gene TRBJ2-5; D uncertain. The V gene lost 5 bases and the J gene lost 1 base, with 2 bases spanning the gap. The CDR3 has 11 amino acids. From germline, CDR1 is SGHTA and CDR2 FQGNSA. CDR3 sequence: CASSAQETQYF. Written as DNA, the CDR3 is TGTGCCAGCAGCGCCCAAGAGACCCAGTACTTC.

The chain uses TRBV5-1 and TRBJ2-7, with a weak D call TRBD1 (6 bases). CDR1 and CDR2 (germline): SGHRS, YFSETQ. V lost 4 bases and J 2 bases, leaving 13 bases between the germline ends. This CDR3 is 14 amino acids long. The CDR3 region has the DNA TGCGCCAGCAGCCTCGACGGACAGACCTACGAGCAGTACTTC. It specifies CASSLDGQTYEQYF. The full variable domain, with the rest looked up from reference TRBV5-1 and TRBJ2-7, is KAGVTQTPRYLIKTRGQQVTLSCSPISGHRSVSWYQQTPGQGLQFLFEYFSETQRNKGNFPGRFSGRQFSNSRSEMNVSTLELGDSALYLCASSLDGQTYEQYFGPGTRLTVT.